These 18 T cell receptor beta chains originate from one sample sequenced in a study of T cell responses to AZD1222 COVID-19 vaccine. Only in-frame clones appear in the TCRdb table, and some are missing; sequencing was by immunoSEQ multiplex PCR. The sample shows around 72,000 clones, roughly 91% of them seen only once. The specimen comprised peripheral blood, sampled on day 0 of AZD1222 vaccination. Receptors originate from an adult in good health.

The V and J genes are TRBV18 and TRBJ2-3, with 10 bases matching TRBD2. This CDR3 has 18 amino acids. CDR1 and CDR2 (germline): KGHSH, LQKENI. Unmatched junction bases numbered 13, after V lost 5 bases and J lost 2 bases. This CDR3 reads CASSSSRSGGASTDTQYF. The CDR3 DNA reads as TGTGCCAGCTCATCTAGCCGGAGCGGGGGGGCTTCCACAGATACGCAGTATTTT.

This sequence joins TRBV19 and TRBJ1-1, with TRBD1 as a possible D gene (6 bases). Trimming shortened V by 7 bases and J by 8 bases, and 14 bases separated the two germline ends. The CDR3 consists of 12 residues. The germline CDR1 and CDR2 sequences are LNHDA and SQIVND (reference sequence). CDR3 sequence (DNA): TGTGCCAGTATAACAGGGCGGGGGGAAGCTTTCTTT. It specifies CASITGRGEAFF.

The V and J genes are TRBV30 and TRBJ2-7; D gene unclear. In germline, CDR1 is GTSNPN, CDR2 SVGIG (reference sequence). This CDR3 region has 15 residues. The germline V and J ends were trimmed by 2 bases and 0 bases, with 14 bases remaining between them. The CDR3 nucleotides read TGTGCCTGGAGTCGGGCCGGTCTAAGCTCCTACGAGCAGTACTTC. It translates to CAWSRAGLSSYEQYF.

The CDR3 loop reads CASSWDMAKNIQYF. The CDR3 nucleotides read TGCGCCAGCAGCTGGGACATGGCCAAAAACATTCAGTACTTC. This chain uses TRBV5-1 with TRBJ2-4; tentatively, D is TRBD1 (6 bases). CDR1 SGHRS and CDR2 YFSETQ come from the germline V gene. The V end lost 3 bases, the J end lost 1 base, and 8 bases lay between the germline ends. The CDR3 is 14 residues long.

This clone turned up a few times. The genes are TRBV28 and TRBJ2-4; 9 nucleotides align to TRBD1. The CDR3 runs to 22 residues. Germline CDR1 is MDHEN and CDR2 is SYDVKM. V was pared by 6 bases and J by 0 bases, with 24 bases of the junction left unmatched. CDR3 in amino acids: CASRTGTGNDFTPGLAKNIQYF. CDR3 in DNA: TGTGCCAGCAGGACCGGGACAGGGAATGACTTCACGCCGGGACTAGCCAAAAACATTCAGTACTTC.

V usage is TRBV30 and J usage is TRBJ1-6, with D unclear. The germline gives CDR1 GTSNPN, CDR2 SVGIG (reference sequence). The CDR3 loop spans 15 amino acids. Trimming shortened V by 1 base and J by 1 base, and 8 bases separated the two germline ends. CDR3 in DNA: TGTGCCTGGAGTGCTTTGGCATCCTATAATTCACCCCTCCACTTT. Its translation is CAWSALASYNSPLHF.

J is TRBJ2-7 and V is TRBV4-2; D is ambiguous. This CDR3 is 14 amino acids long. Germline CDR1 is LGHNA and CDR2 is YNFKEQ. V lost 2 bases and J 4 bases, leaving 12 bases between the germline ends. CDR3: CASSQTTIGYEQYF. CDR3 nucleotides: TGTGCCAGCAGCCAAACGACGATTGGGTACGAGCAGTACTTC.

The V call is TRBV12-5, the J call TRBJ2-7, with D perhaps matching TRBD1 (6 bases). This CDR3 is built from 16 residues. CDR1 and CDR2 (germline): LGHNT, FRNRAP. V lost 5 bases and J lost 5, with 22 bases in between. The CDR3 spells CASGIAKAGDRNEQYF. For the CDR3, the DNA is TGTGCTAGTGGTATCGCCAAGGCAGGGGATAGGAACGAGCAGTACTTC.

V and J are TRBV2 and TRBJ2-1; the match to TRBD1 covers 7 bases. This CDR3 comprises 13 residues. Germline V lookup: CDR1 SNHLY, CDR2 FYNNEI. Trimming removed 8 bases from V and 6 bases from J; junction bases left unmatched: 7. Written as DNA, the CDR3 is TGTGCCAGCGTAGCCACAGGGGTCAATGAGCAGTTCTTC. Its protein product is CASVATGVNEQFF.

This chain uses TRBV28 with TRBJ2-7; TRBD1 agrees at 9 bases. Trimming removed 4 bases from V and 4 bases from J; junction bases left unmatched: 5. CDR1 MDHEN and CDR2 SYDVKM come from the germline V gene. This CDR3 is 14 amino acids long. This CDR3 is CASSSGTGLYEQYF. In nucleotides, the CDR3 is TGTGCCAGCAGTTCCGGGACAGGGCTGTACGAGCAGTACTTC.

V is TRBV9 and J is TRBJ2-3, with 10 bases that match TRBD2. CDR3 length: 18 amino acids. In germline, CDR1 is SGDLS, CDR2 YYNGEE. Trimming took 0 bases from V and 0 from J; bases not matched to a gene: 7. For the CDR3, the DNA is TGTGCCAGCAGCGTAGGAACTAGCGGGGCCTCTAGCACAGATACGCAGTATTTT. It specifies CASSVGTSGASSTDTQYF.

The rearrangement uses TRBV6-2 or TRBV6-3 and TRBJ1-4; D not resolved. CDR1 MNHEY and CDR2 SVGEGT come from the germline V gene. The germline V and J ends were trimmed by 6 bases and 8 bases, with 19 bases remaining between them. The CDR3 runs 15 residues. This chain's CDR3 is CASSPGGSNSEKLFF. CDR3 sequence (DNA): TGTGCCAGCAGCCCTGGAGGGTCTAATTCGGAAAAACTGTTTTTT.

This chain joins TRBV7-8 and TRBJ2-3; D is possibly TRBD1 (6 bases). V was pared by 1 base and J by 2 bases, with 10 bases between. The CDR3 is 15 amino acids. Per germline, CDR1 SGHVS and CDR2 FQNEAQ. The DNA of the CDR3 is TGTGCCAGCAGCTTAGTGGGGGCCAACACAGATACGCAGTATTTT. This gives the protein CASSLVGANTDTQYF.

J is TRBJ1-3 and V is TRBV10-3; 7 bases are a match to TRBD1. The CDR3 covers 16 residues. Germline lookup yields CDR1 ENHRY and CDR2 SYGVKD. V dropped 0 bases and J dropped 0; count of bases not matched to a gene: 2. The CDR3 reads CAISESAGGSGNTIYF. The CDR3 DNA reads as TGTGCCATCAGTGAGTCGGCAGGGGGCTCTGGAAACACCATATATTTT.

The chain carries TRBV30 and TRBJ1-6; 8 nucleotides line up with TRBD1. CDR1 GTSNPN and CDR2 SVGIG come from the germline V gene (reference sequence). Losses at the gene ends were 0 bases for V and 9 bases for J; bases not matched to a gene: 4. The CDR3 has 14 residues. This CDR3 is CAWSVSGGRSPLHF. The CDR3 bases are TGTGCCTGGAGTGTATCAGGGGGCCGTTCACCCCTCCACTTT. The whole variable domain, filled in from reference TRBV30 and TRBJ1-6, reads SQTIHQWPATLVQPVGSPLSLECTVEGTSNPNLYWYRQAAGRGLQLLFYSVGIGQISSEVPQNLSASRPQDRQFILSSKKLLLSDSGFYLCAWSVSGGRSPLHFGNGTRLTVT.

V gene TRBV5-6 combines with J gene TRBJ1-2; perhaps TRBD1 as D (5 bases). CDR1 is SGHDT and CDR2 is YYEEEE in the germline V gene. The V end lost 4 bases, the J end lost 14 bases, and 15 bases lay between the germline ends. The CDR3 totals 11 residues. The chain's CDR3 is CASSLVGEETF. CDR3 in DNA: TGTGCCAGCAGCCTTGTGGGGGAAGAGACCTTC.

V and J are TRBV19 and TRBJ2-2; 10 nucleotides agree with TRBD1. Germline CDR1 LNHDA, CDR2 SQIVND (reference sequence). Germline trimming cut 6 bases from V and 4 bases from J; bases unmatched to any gene: 8. The CDR3 spans 16 residues. The CDR3 protein is CASRQEGTGATGELFF. The CDR3 DNA follows: TGTGCCAGTAGGCAGGAGGGGACAGGGGCCACCGGGGAGCTGTTTTTT.

The rearrangement uses TRBV5-1 and TRBJ1-1; D is unresolved. Germline V gene sequence: CDR1 SGHRS, CDR2 YFSETQ. Trimming cost V 3 bases and J 1 base, with 10 bases left between them. CDR3 length equals 14 residues. In DNA, the CDR3 is TGCGCCAGCAGCTCAGGTGATGGGAACACTGAAGCTTTCTTT. Translated: CASSSGDGNTEAFF.